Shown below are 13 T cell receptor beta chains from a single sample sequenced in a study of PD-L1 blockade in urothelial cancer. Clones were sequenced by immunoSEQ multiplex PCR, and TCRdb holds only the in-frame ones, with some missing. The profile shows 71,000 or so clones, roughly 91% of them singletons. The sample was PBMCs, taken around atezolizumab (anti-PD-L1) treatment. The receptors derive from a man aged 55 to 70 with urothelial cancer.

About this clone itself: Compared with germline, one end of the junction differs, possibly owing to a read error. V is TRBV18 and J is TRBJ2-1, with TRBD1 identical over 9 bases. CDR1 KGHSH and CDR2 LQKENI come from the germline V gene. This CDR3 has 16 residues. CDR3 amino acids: CASSPTTGGGYNERFF. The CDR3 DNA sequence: TGTGCCAGCTCACCAACGACAGGGGGAGGATACAATGAGCGGTTCTTC.

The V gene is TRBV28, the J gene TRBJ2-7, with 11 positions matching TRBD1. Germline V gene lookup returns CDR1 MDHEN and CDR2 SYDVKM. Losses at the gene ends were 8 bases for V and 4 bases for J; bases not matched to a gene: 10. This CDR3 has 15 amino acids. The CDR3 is CASQQPGQGEYEQYF. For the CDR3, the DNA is TGTGCCAGCCAGCAGCCGGGACAGGGGGAGTACGAGCAGTACTTC.

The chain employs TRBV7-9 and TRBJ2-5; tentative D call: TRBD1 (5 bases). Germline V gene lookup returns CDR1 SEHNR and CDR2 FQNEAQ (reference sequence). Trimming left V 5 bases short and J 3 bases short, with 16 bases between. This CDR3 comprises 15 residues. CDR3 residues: CASSNEWIGEETQYF. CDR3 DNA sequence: TGTGCCAGCAGCAATGAATGGATAGGGGAAGAGACCCAGTACTTC.

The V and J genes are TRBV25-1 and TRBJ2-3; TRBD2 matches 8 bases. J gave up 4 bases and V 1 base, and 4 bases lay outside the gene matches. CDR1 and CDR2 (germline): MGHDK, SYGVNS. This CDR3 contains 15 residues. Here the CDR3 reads CASSELREGADTQYF. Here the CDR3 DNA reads TGTGCCAGCAGTGAATTACGGGAGGGCGCAGATACGCAGTATTTT.

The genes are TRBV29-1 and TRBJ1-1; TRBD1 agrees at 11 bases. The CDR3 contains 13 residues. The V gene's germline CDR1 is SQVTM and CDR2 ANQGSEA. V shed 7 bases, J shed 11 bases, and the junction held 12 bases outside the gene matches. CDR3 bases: TGCAGCGCACTCGGACAGGGGGCTCTGGGCGCTTTCTTT. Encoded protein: CSALGQGALGAFF.

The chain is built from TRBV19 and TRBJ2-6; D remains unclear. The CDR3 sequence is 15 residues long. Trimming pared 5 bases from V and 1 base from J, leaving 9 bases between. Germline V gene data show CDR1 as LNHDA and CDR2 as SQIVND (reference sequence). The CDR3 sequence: CASSPHISGANVLTF. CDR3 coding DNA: TGTGCCAGTAGTCCTCACATATCTGGGGCCAACGTCCTGACTTTC.

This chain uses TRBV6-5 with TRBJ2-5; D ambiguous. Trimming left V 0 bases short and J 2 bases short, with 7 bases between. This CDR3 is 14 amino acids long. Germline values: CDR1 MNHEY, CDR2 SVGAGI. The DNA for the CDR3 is TGTGCCAGCAGTTACTCTATCGAGCAAGAGACCCAGTACTTC. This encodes CASSYSIEQETQYF.

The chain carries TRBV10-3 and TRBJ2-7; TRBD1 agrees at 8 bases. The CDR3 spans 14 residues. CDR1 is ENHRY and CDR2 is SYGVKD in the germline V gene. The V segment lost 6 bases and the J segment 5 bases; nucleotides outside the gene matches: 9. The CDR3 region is CAIRHGQGQDEQYF. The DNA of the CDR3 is TGTGCCATCAGACACGGACAGGGACAAGACGAGCAGTACTTC.

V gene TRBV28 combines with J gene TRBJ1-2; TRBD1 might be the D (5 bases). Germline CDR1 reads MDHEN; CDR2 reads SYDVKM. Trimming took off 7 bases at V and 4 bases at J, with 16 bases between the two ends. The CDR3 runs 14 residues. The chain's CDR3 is CASNPRTLAYGYTF. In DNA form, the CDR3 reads TGTGCCAGCAACCCCCGGACATTAGCCTATGGCTACACCTTC.

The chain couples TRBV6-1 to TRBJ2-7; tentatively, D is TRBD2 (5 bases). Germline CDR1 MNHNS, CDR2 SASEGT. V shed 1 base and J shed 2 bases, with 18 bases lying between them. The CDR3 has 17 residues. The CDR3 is CASSEEKGDPDPYEQYF. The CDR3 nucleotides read TGTGCCAGCAGTGAAGAAAAGGGAGATCCGGACCCCTACGAGCAGTACTTC.

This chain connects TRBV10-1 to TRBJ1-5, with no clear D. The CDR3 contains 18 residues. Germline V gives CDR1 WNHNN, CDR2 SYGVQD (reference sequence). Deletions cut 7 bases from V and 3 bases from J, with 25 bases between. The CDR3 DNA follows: TGCGCCAGCAAGCAGGTGCCCCTTGTGGCAGAAAACAATCAGCCCCAGCATTTT. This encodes CASKQVPLVAENNQPQHF.

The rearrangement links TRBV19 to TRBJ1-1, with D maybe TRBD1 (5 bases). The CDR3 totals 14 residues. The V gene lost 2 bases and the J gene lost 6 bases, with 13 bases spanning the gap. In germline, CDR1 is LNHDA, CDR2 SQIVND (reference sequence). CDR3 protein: CASSILGAASEAFF. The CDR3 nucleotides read TGTGCCAGTAGTATATTAGGGGCTGCTTCTGAAGCTTTCTTT.

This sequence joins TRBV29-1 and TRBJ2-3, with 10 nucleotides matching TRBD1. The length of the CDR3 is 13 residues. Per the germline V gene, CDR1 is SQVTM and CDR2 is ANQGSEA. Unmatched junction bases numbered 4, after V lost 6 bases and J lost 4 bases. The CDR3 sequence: CSVGQGRADTQYF. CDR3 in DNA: TGCAGCGTGGGACAGGGGAGGGCAGATACGCAGTATTTT.